Below, one TCR beta chain is given with its context. Its target is not known. The CDR3 is made up of 15 amino acids. CDR1 MNHEY and CDR2 SVGAGI come from the germline V gene. V lost 5 bases and J lost 0, with 10 bases in between. This record comes from a study of graft-versus-host responses after intestinal transplantation. Study-wide results and caveats: Allografts from individuals with graft-donor T cell macrochimerism displayed high graft-versus-host to host-versus-graft clonal ratios. Recipient marrow showed GvH clones, some seen first in ileum or blood. GvH clone levels peaked in circulation, and this peak was associated with early post-transplant HvG declines.

Only in-frame clones appear in the TCRdb table, and some are missing; sequencing was by immunoSEQ multiplex PCR. The data contain 75,000 to 95,000 clones, 85% to 95% of them singletons. Sequenced here: unstimulated CD8+ T cells sorted from spleen or lymph node cells, sampled before intestinal transplant. This chain uses TRBV6-5 with TRBJ1-4; D is undetermined. The receptor's source is a human donor who received an intestinal transplant. The DNA for the CDR3 is TGTGCCAGCAGTAACCTCCGGGCAACTAATGAAAAACTGTTTTTT. The encoded protein is CASSNLRATNEKLFF.